This TCR beta chain was observed in a study of CD8+ T cells in alopecia areata. Between the trimmed V and J ends, which lost 3 bases and 3 bases, there was a span of 6 bases. The germline V gene has CDR1 SGHAT and CDR2 FQDESV (reference sequence). This CDR3 comprises 13 residues. Following RNA extraction, reverse transcription yielded cDNA that acted as the sequencing template. Measured with immunoSEQ multiplex PCR; TCRdb has only the in-frame clones, and not every one. The sample has 200,000 or so clones, over 45% seen once. Study-wide points: In scalp, tofacitinib significantly decreased clonality and expanded CD8+ clones among the top 100.

As regards this clone: Its antigen is undetermined.

Treatment reported: oral pan-JAK inhibitor, 5-10 mg twice daily. The sequencing used CD4+ T cells sorted from blood, collected at week 24, from a patient treated with tofacitinib. The gene calls are TRBV11-1 and TRBJ1-5; D not resolved. This clonotype originated in a human donor with alopecia areata. CDR3 DNA: TGTGCCAGCAGCTTTAATGCCAATCAGCCCCAGCATTTT. Translated: CASSFNANQPQHF.